The subject of this entry is one T cell receptor beta chain. Its matching antigen is unknown. These data originate in a study of radiotherapy plus CTLA-4 blockade in lung cancer. Study-level background: Objective responses were recorded in more than 15% of patients, with disease control recorded in about 30%. Overall study findings and caveats: In blood, early T cell clone dynamics reportedly predicted response best, together with interferon-beta. Researchers report tumor-derived TCR clones expanding in blood after radiotherapy plus ipilimumab.

Some clones are missing from TCRdb's copy, which holds only in-frame ones; the method was immunoSEQ multiplex PCR. The repertoire holds tens of thousands of clones, with 75% to 80% as singletons. Per germline, CDR1 SGHTA and CDR2 FQGNSA. Trimming cost V 4 bases and J 0 bases, with 4 bases left between them. The CDR3 runs to 12 residues. Ipilimumab CTLA-4 blockade and focal radiation were given to patients with chemo-refractory metastatic non-small-cell lung cancer. The V and J genes are TRBV7-2 and TRBJ2-7; D uncertain. Sequenced material: peripheral blood, taken from a patient treated with radiotherapy plus ipilimumab. The source is a human donor with non-small cell lung cancer whose response to radiotherapy plus ipilimumab could not be evaluated. CDR3 region: CASSSYSYEQYF. CDR3 coding DNA: TGTGCCAGCAGCTCTTACTCCTACGAGCAGTACTTC.